The clone carrying this T cell receptor beta chain has at least ten counts. Antigen: not known. V lost 4 bases to trimming and J lost 4 bases, with 5 bases between them. This CDR3 spans 11 amino acids. Germline assignment: CDR1 LNHNV and CDR2 YYDKDF (reference sequence). This entry is derived from a study of blood T cells in healthy people across ages. Findings and limits, study-wide: Diversity of TCR beta per million T cells declined in a roughly linear way with age. The donors' CMV status was not determined, possibly confounding changes in expanded clonotypes.

It was with a sample-barcoded 5' primer and a J-beta primer mix that a second PCR of about 7 to 12 cycles was run. From the 5' RACE reads, TCRdb called clonotypes with MiXCR, one entry per CDR3 protein. The repertoire includes hundreds of thousands of distinct CDR3 sequences, 32% of them detected once, and about 16% sits in the top ten. The V call is TRBV15, the J call TRBJ2-7, with no clear D. This TCR came from a woman older than 75 in good health. The sample taken for sequencing was blood. The CDR3 loop is CATSNRYEQYF. CDR3 bases: TGTGCCACCAGCAACCGATACGAGCAGTACTTC.